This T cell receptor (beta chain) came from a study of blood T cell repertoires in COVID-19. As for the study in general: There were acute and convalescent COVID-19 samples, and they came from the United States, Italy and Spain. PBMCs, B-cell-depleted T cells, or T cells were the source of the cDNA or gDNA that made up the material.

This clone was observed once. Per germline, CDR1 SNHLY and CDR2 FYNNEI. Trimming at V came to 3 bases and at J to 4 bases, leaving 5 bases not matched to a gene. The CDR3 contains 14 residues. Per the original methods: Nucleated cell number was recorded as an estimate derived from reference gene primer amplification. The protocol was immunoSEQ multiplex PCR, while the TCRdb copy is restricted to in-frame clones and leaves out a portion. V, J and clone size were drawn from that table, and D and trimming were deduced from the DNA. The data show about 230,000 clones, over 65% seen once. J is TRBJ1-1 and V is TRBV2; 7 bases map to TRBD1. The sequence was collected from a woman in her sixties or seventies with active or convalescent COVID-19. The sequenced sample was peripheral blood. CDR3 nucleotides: TGTGCCAGCAGTGAGCAGGGGGAGTTCACTGAAGCTTTCTTT. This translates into CASSEQGEFTEAFF. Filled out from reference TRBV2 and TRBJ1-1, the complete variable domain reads EPEVTQTPSHQVTQMGQEVILRCVPISNHLYFYWYRQILGQKVEFLVSFYNNEISEKSEIFDDQFSVERPDGSNFTLKIRSTKLEDSAMYFCASSEQGEFTEAFFGQGTRLTVV.